The 9 T cell receptor beta chains presented below share a single source sample, sequenced in a study of cytomegalovirus exposure and HLA in healthy donors. PCR was performed using 60 Vbeta and 13 Jbeta primers. The protocol was immunoSEQ multiplex PCR, while the TCRdb copy is restricted to in-frame clones and leaves out a portion. The data contain more than 100,000 clones, over 60% of them seen just once; the ten biggest clones take up more than 1.5%. The specimen was PBMCs. The receptors shown here come from a man aged 18 to 29 in good health and CMV-seronegative.

The rearrangement uses TRBV10-2 and TRBJ2-7; a possible D gene is TRBD2 (5 bases). The CDR3 is 13 amino acids. Germline V CDR1 and CDR2: WSHSY, SAAADI. Trimming left V 4 bases short and J 2 bases short, with 9 bases between. The CDR3 DNA sequence: TGCGCCAGCAGTGCCGGGGTGGCCTACGAGCAGTACTTC. Protein sequence: CASSAGVAYEQYF.

This clone was recorded once. V and J are TRBV28 and TRBJ1-1; 10 bases agree with TRBD1. The V and J ends lost 4 bases and 0 bases, in that order; junction bases with no gene match: 5. The CDR3 totals 16 residues. Germline V gene lookup returns CDR1 MDHEN and CDR2 SYDVKM. In DNA form, the CDR3 reads TGTGCCAGCAGTTCAATAGGGACAGGGGTGAACACTGAAGCTTTCTTT. Amino acid sequence: CASSSIGTGVNTEAFF.

There are a few counts of this clone. The genes are TRBV7-2 and TRBJ2-5, with a possible D match to TRBD2 (7 bases). Trimming left V 2 bases short and J 5 bases short, with 15 bases between. The CDR3 contains 15 residues. CDR1 and CDR2 from the germline V gene are SGHTA and FQGNSA. The CDR3: CASSLFGGPRETQYF. The CDR3 DNA follows: TGTGCCAGCAGCTTATTCGGGGGGCCTAGGGAGACCCAGTACTTC.

Here the CDR3 reads CASSTGGHYEQYF. CDR3 nucleotide sequence: TGTGCCAGTAGCACGGGAGGTCATTACGAGCAGTACTTC. The V call is TRBV19, the J call TRBJ2-7; TRBD2 matches 7 bases. The CDR3 is 13 residues long. V shed 6 bases and J 4 bases; nucleotides not matched to a gene: 6. CDR1 LNHDA and CDR2 SQIVND come from the germline V gene (reference sequence).

V usage is TRBV5-4 and J usage is TRBJ2-2, with D unresolved. CDR1 and CDR2 from the germline V gene are SGHNT and YYREEE (reference sequence). The CDR3 has 12 residues. V lost 4 bases and J lost 8, with 9 bases in between. The CDR3 DNA reads as TGTGCCAGCAGCCTCTTTCGTGGGGAGCTGTTTTTT. The encoded protein is CASSLFRGELFF.

This clone was detected once. This chain uses TRBV18 with TRBJ1-2; 9 bases are shared with TRBD1. Germline CDR1 and CDR2: KGHSH and LQKENI. This CDR3 region has 14 residues. V shed 4 bases and J 4 bases; nucleotides not matched to a gene: 4. The CDR3 protein is CASSQRDRVYGYTF. The CDR3 coding sequence is TGTGCCAGCTCACAGAGGGACAGGGTCTATGGCTACACCTTC.

This chain connects TRBV19 to TRBJ2-7, with TRBD2 matching over 8 bases. The CDR3 consists of 14 residues. The trim removed 4 bases at V and 0 bases at J, leaving 2 bases unmatched. Germline values: CDR1 LNHDA, CDR2 SQIVND (reference sequence). The CDR3 reads CASSTTSGSYEQYF. CDR3 DNA: TGTGCCAGTAGTACTACTAGCGGCTCCTACGAGCAGTACTTC.

The J gene is TRBJ2-3, the V gene TRBV19, with D uncertain. The germline V and J ends were trimmed by 4 bases and 2 bases, with 7 bases remaining between them. CDR3 length: 13 residues. Looked up from germline, CDR1 is LNHDA and CDR2 is SQIVND (reference sequence). CDR3 sequence reads: CASSRGPTDTQYF. The CDR3, as DNA: TGTGCCAGTAGTAGAGGCCCCACAGATACGCAGTATTTT.

Worth noting for this clone: The junction and the germline gene differ at one end; a read error may be behind it. This chain uses TRBV7-9 with TRBJ1-1; D remains ambiguous. Germline V gives CDR1 SEHNR, CDR2 FQNEAQ (reference sequence). CDR3 length equals 12 residues. The CDR3 sequence is CSSSLILTEAFF. As DNA, the CDR3 is TGTTCCAGCAGCTTAATCCTCACTGAAGCTTTCTTT.